The 18 T cell receptor beta chains below all came from one sample that was sequenced in a study of blood T cell repertoires in COVID-19 (dated by TCRdb to the early 2020s). The library was produced with the immunoSEQ multiplex PCR assay. The immuneACCESS repertoire file appears here via TCRdb, limited to in-frame rearrangements. These files lack a portion of the clones; in checked studies, under half of the deficit traces to unresolved V genes, and the cause of the others is not known. The sample table records 250,000 to 400,000 clones; more than 70% of these occur just once. The leading ten clones occupy 1.5% to 2% of the sample. Sequencing input: peripheral blood. Receptors were obtained from a woman aged 25 to 45 with COVID-19, enrolled during active disease.

The chain recombines TRBV4-1 with TRBJ1-2, with no clear D. V lost 0 bases to trimming and J lost 1 base, with 3 bases between them. CDR1 MGHRA and CDR2 YSYEKL come from the germline V gene. This CDR3 contains 13 residues. The CDR3: CASSQDGNYGYTF. CDR3 bases: TGCGCCAGCAGCCAAGACGGTAACTATGGCTACACCTTC.

The J gene is TRBJ1-2, the V gene TRBV27, with D perhaps TRBD1 (5 bases). The CDR3 sequence is 16 residues long. Trimming cost V 4 bases and J 2 bases, with 17 bases left between them. Germline loops: CDR1 MNHEY, CDR2 SMNVEV (reference sequence). The CDR3 region is CASSSLGGPLNYGYTF. In DNA, the CDR3 is TGTGCCAGCAGTTCGTTGGGGGGACCTCTCAACTATGGCTACACCTTC.

This chain links TRBV10-3 with TRBJ2-5, with TRBD1 matching over 8 bases. CDR1 and CDR2 from the germline V gene are ENHRY and SYGVKD. V gave up 0 bases and J gave up 2 bases; unmatched junction bases: 8. The CDR3 has 17 residues. The CDR3 DNA sequence: TGTGCCATCAGTGAGTCGTTGCAGGGGGCGGGACAAGAGACCCAGTACTTC. As protein: CAISESLQGAGQETQYF.

This chain links TRBV6-5 with TRBJ1-1; 7 bases agree with TRBD1. The CDR3 sequence is 13 residues long. Trimming at V came to 6 bases and at J to 7 bases, leaving 8 bases not matched to a gene. Germline V lookup: CDR1 MNHEY, CDR2 SVGAGI. In DNA form, the CDR3 reads TGTGCCAGCAGGCGGGACAGTTACAATGAAGCTTTCTTT. Residues: CASRRDSYNEAFF.

This clone has at least ten counts. V usage is TRBV2 and J usage is TRBJ1-5; TRBD1 is a possible D gene (6 bases). The V end was cut by 5 bases, the J end by 0 bases, with 8 bases between. The germline V gene has CDR1 SNHLY and CDR2 FYNNEI. This CDR3 spans 14 amino acids. Here the CDR3 reads CASSSGDSNQPQHF. The CDR3 nucleotides are TGTGCCAGCAGTTCAGGGGATAGCAATCAGCCCCAGCATTTT. The whole variable domain, remainder taken from reference TRBV2 and TRBJ1-5, is EPEVTQTPSHQVTQMGQEVILRCVPISNHLYFYWYRQILGQKVEFLVSFYNNEISEKSEIFDDQFSVERPDGSNFTLKIRSTKLEDSAMYFCASSSGDSNQPQHFGDGTRLSIL.

Comments on this clone: Its ends do not fully match the called genes, so a read error is possible. The rearrangement uses TRBV12-3 or TRBV12-4 and TRBJ1-1; 9 bases are a match to TRBD1. The CDR3 totals 13 residues. The CDR3 DNA sequence: TGTGCCAGCACTTTACTGGGACAGGGAAGAGCTTTCTTT. Amino acids: CASTLLGQGRAFF.

The chain joins TRBV5-4 to TRBJ2-7; weak D call: TRBD2 (6 bases). Trimming stripped 2 bases from V and 2 bases from J, with 11 bases between. This CDR3 region has 14 residues. CDR1 is SGHNT and CDR2 is YYREEE in the germline V gene (reference sequence). The CDR3 loop is CASSFAPGAYEQYF. The CDR3 coding sequence is TGTGCCAGCAGCTTTGCCCCGGGGGCCTACGAGCAGTACTTC.

This chain joins TRBV7-9 and TRBJ2-1; D might be TRBD2 (6 bases). This CDR3 has 15 amino acids. V was shortened by 1 base and J by 6 bases, with 13 bases between the two germline ends. CDR1 is SEHNR and CDR2 is FQNEAQ in the germline V gene (reference sequence). Here the CDR3 DNA reads TGTGCCAGCAGCTTAGTCGGCGGGGTGGGCAATGAGCAGTTCTTC. Amino acids: CASSLVGGVGNEQFF.

This chain connects TRBV7-9 to TRBJ1-3, with a possible D match to TRBD1 (6 bases). Germline CDR1 reads SEHNR; CDR2 reads FQNEAQ (reference sequence). Trimming shortened V by 5 bases and J by 8 bases, and 13 bases separated the two germline ends. The CDR3 totals 13 residues. This chain's CDR3 is CASSPGTPDTIYF. The CDR3 DNA reads TGTGCCAGCAGCCCTGGGACACCAGACACCATATATTTT.

V gene TRBV5-8 combines with J gene TRBJ2-3, with D perhaps matching TRBD1 (6 bases). From germline, CDR1 is SGHTS and CDR2 YDEGEE. The CDR3 covers 15 residues. V dropped 3 bases and J dropped 1 base, with 12 bases sitting between them. The CDR3 region has the DNA TGTGCCAGCAGCTATGGACAGAGAGGCACAGATACGCAGTATTTT. Protein sequence: CASSYGQRGTDTQYF.

This clone was recorded a few times. V gene TRBV13 combines with J gene TRBJ1-5; D might be TRBD1 (6 bases). The CDR3 covers 13 residues. V was clipped by 0 bases and J by 6 bases, with 6 bases between them. CDR1 and CDR2 from the germline V gene are PRHDT and FYEKMQ (reference sequence). The CDR3 coding sequence is TGTGCCAGCAGCTTAGGAGGGGGTCAGCCCCAGCATTTT. Residues: CASSLGGGQPQHF.

The rearrangement uses TRBV25-1 and TRBJ2-2, with TRBD2 matching over 10 bases. The CDR3 sequence is 16 residues long. Losses at the gene ends were 4 bases for V and 1 base for J; bases not matched to a gene: 3. Germline V CDR1 and CDR2: MGHDK, SYGVNS. In DNA, the CDR3 is TGTGCCAGCAGTGCTTCTAGCGGGGGGAACACCGGGGAGCTGTTTTTT. Its protein product is CASSASSGGNTGELFF.

V is TRBV6-5 and J is TRBJ2-7; 9 bases are a match to TRBD1. The V gene end was trimmed by 2 bases and the J gene end by 2 bases; junction bases not matched to a gene: 4. The CDR3 spans 15 residues. Germline V CDR1 and CDR2: MNHEY, SVGAGI. The CDR3 sequence: CASSYGGTGTYEQYF. In DNA form, the CDR3 reads TGTGCCAGCAGTTACGGGGGGACAGGGACCTACGAGCAGTACTTC.

The rearrangement joins TRBV19 to TRBJ1-2, with D possibly matching TRBD1 (6 bases). V was shortened by 5 bases and J by 2 bases, with 15 bases between the two germline ends. Germline V gene data show CDR1 as LNHDA and CDR2 as SQIVND (reference sequence). The CDR3 runs 15 residues. CDR3 coding DNA: TGTGCCAGTAGTCCCGGCAGGGGACCCAACTATGGCTACACCTTC. As protein: CASSPGRGPNYGYTF. The full variable domain, its missing parts supplied by reference TRBV19 and TRBJ1-2, is DGGITQSPKYLFRKEGQNVTLSCEQNLNHDAMYWYRQDPGQGLRLIYYSQIVNDFQKGDIAEGYSVSREKKESFPLTVTSAQKNPTAFYLCASSPGRGPNYGYTFGSGTRLTVV.

The chain carries TRBV27 and TRBJ1-5; D is perhaps TRBD1 (6 bases). Trimming pared 6 bases from V and 4 bases from J, leaving 16 bases between. CDR3 length: 15 residues. Looked up from germline, CDR1 is MNHEY and CDR2 is SMNVEV (reference sequence). CDR3 in amino acids: CASRLRQALNQPQHF. In DNA form, the CDR3 reads TGTGCCAGCAGGCTACGACAGGCACTAAATCAGCCCCAGCATTTT.

The chain combines TRBV11-3 with TRBJ1-1; D might be TRBD1 (5 bases). The germline CDR1 and CDR2 sequences are SGHNT and YENEEA. Trimming removed 0 bases at V and 6 bases at J, with 11 bases between. This CDR3 region has 14 residues. The CDR3 nucleotides are TGTGCCAGCAGCTTAGATGGAGGAGGGGCTGAAGCTTTCTTT. This sequence encodes CASSLDGGGAEAFF.

The chain has TRBV13 and TRBJ2-1; 12 bases fit TRBD2. Looked up from germline, CDR1 is PRHDT and CDR2 is FYEKMQ (reference sequence). The CDR3 spans 14 residues. J was trimmed by 7 bases and V by 2 bases; bases with no gene match: 0. The CDR3 region is CASSLLAGGNEQFF. The CDR3 nucleotides read TGTGCCAGCAGCTTACTAGCGGGGGGGAATGAGCAGTTCTTC.

The CDR3 DNA reads TGTGCCAGCAGGCCTGACAGGGGTGAGAGTTCACCCCTCCACTTT. Its protein is CASRPDRGESSPLHF. The V call is TRBV6-5, the J call TRBJ1-6; 8 bases map to TRBD1. Germline V CDR1 and CDR2: MNHEY, SVGAGI. The CDR3 length is 15 residues. Trimming at V came to 6 bases and at J to 9 bases, leaving 10 bases not matched to a gene.